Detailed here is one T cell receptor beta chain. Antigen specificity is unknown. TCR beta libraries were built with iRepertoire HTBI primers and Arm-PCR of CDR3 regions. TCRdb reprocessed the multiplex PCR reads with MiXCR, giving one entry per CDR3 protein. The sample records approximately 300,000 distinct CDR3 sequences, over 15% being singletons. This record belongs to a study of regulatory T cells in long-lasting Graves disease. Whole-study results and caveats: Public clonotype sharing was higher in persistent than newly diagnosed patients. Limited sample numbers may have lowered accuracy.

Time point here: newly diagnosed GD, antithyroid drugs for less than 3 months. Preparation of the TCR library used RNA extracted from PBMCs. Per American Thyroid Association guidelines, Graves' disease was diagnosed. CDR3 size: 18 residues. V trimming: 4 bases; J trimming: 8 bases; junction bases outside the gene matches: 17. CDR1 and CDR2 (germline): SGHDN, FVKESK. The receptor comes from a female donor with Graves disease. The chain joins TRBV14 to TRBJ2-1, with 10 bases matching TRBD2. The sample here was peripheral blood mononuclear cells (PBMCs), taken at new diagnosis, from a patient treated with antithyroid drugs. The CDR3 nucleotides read TGTGCCAGCAGCCTCTACCCAGGGCACCTAGCGGGAGACCATGAGCAGTTCTTC. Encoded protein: CASSLYPGHLAGDHEQFF.